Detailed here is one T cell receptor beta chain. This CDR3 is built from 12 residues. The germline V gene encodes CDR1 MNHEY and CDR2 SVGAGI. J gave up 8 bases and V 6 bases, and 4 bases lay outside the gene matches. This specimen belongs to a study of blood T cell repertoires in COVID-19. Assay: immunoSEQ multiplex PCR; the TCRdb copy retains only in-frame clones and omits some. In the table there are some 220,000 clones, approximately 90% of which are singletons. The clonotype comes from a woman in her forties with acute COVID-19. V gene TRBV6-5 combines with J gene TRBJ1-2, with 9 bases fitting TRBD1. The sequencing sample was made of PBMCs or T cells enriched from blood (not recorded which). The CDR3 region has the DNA TGTGCCAGCAGACGGGACAGGGACGGCTACACCTTC. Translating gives CASRRDRDGYTF.